The 26 T cell receptor beta chains below were found in one sample sequenced in a study of shared clonotypes between healthy human individuals. TCRdb keeps only in-frame clones here, not all; method: immunoSEQ multiplex PCR. The sample shows a few million clones, 85% to 95% of them seen only once. Sequenced: naive CD4+ T cells from PBMCs. Described subset: CD45RA+ positively selected. These receptors all stem from a man younger than 35 in good health. Some clones in this sample may be carry-over from other donors' samples.

The V and J genes are TRBV30 and TRBJ1-2; D not certain. This CDR3 is 15 amino acids long. Germline CDR1 is GTSNPN and CDR2 is SVGIG (reference sequence). Trimming stripped 0 bases from V and 8 bases from J, with 19 bases between. CDR3 sequence reads: CAWSVPTAQRAGYTF. The DNA of the CDR3 is TGTGCCTGGAGTGTACCCACAGCCCAAAGGGCCGGCTACACCTTC.

This chain links TRBV28 with TRBJ1-2; 10 nucleotides line up with TRBD1. The CDR3 has 12 amino acids. Germline V lookup: CDR1 MDHEN, CDR2 SYDVKM. The trim removed 10 bases at V and 6 bases at J, leaving 5 bases unmatched. CDR3 protein: CATKTGGDGYTF. CDR3 bases: TGTGCCACCAAGACAGGGGGCGATGGCTACACCTTC.

V gene TRBV18 combines with J gene TRBJ2-3; the D gene is possibly TRBD2 (5 bases). This CDR3 spans 16 amino acids. The germline V and J ends were trimmed by 2 bases and 4 bases, with 16 bases remaining between them. CDR1 is KGHSH and CDR2 is LQKENI in the germline V gene. DNA of the CDR3: TGTGCCAGCTCACCAGGTTCCTCGAGGCGGGCAGATACGCAGTATTTT. Its protein is CASSPGSSRRADTQYF.

In its sample, this clone was seen a few times. The chain links TRBV14 to TRBJ1-5; D remains unclear. This CDR3 is 13 amino acids long. The germline V and J ends were trimmed by 8 bases and 2 bases, with 10 bases remaining between them. Per germline, CDR1 SGHDN and CDR2 FVKESK. CDR3 coding DNA: TGTGCCAGCCAAGGACGGCGCAATCAGCCCCAGCATTTT. This codes for CASQGRRNQPQHF.

The chain employs TRBV30 and TRBJ2-5, with 12 bases that match TRBD1. Looked up from germline, CDR1 is GTSNPN and CDR2 is SVGIG (reference sequence). J was trimmed by 7 bases and V by 5 bases; bases with no gene match: 8. The CDR3 loop spans 14 amino acids. CDR3 DNA sequence: TGTGCCTGGGTGGGGGGACAGGGGGCACGGACCCAGTACTTC. This translates into CAWVGGQGARTQYF.

The genes are TRBV27 and TRBJ2-1; D tentatively reads TRBD1 or TRBD2 (5 bases each). The ends were cut back, 4 bases at V and 8 bases at J, with 18 bases in the middle. The germline V gene encodes CDR1 MNHEY and CDR2 SMNVEV (reference sequence). This CDR3 is 15 amino acids long. CDR3 nucleotide sequence: TGTGCCAGCAGTTGGGGGTCGACTATTATCGATGAGCAGTTCTTC. Protein sequence: CASSWGSTIIDEQFF.

The gene calls are TRBV5-1 and TRBJ1-2; the match to TRBD1 covers 9 bases. Trimming took 4 bases from V and 6 from J; bases not matched to a gene: 4. Germline lookup yields CDR1 SGHRS and CDR2 YFSETQ. This CDR3 comprises 13 residues. CDR3 in amino acids: CASSRGQGNGYTF. DNA of the CDR3: TGCGCCAGCAGCAGAGGACAGGGGAATGGCTACACCTTC.

This clone was recorded a few times. This CDR3 reads CASSHSRDRQPEQYF. In DNA form, the CDR3 reads TGTGCCAGCAGCCACTCCAGGGACAGGCAGCCGGAGCAGTACTTC. This chain connects TRBV7-9 to TRBJ2-7, with 8 nucleotides matching TRBD1. This CDR3 has 15 residues. Germline trimming cut 5 bases from V and 7 bases from J; bases unmatched to any gene: 13. Looked up from germline, CDR1 is SEHNR and CDR2 is FQNEAQ (reference sequence).

This clone showed up just a few times. This CDR3 is also generated by other DNA sequences in the sample. The chain links TRBV7-3 to TRBJ1-1; 8 bases agree with TRBD1. Unmatched junction bases numbered 2, after V lost 5 bases and J lost 3 bases. The CDR3 covers 13 residues. CDR1 and CDR2 (germline): SGHTA, FQGTGA. The CDR3 protein is CASSTQGDTEAFF. As DNA, the CDR3 is TGTGCCAGCAGCACACAGGGGGACACTGAAGCTTTCTTT. The full variable domain, rest sourced from reference TRBV7-3 and TRBJ1-1, is GAGVSQTPSNKVTEKGKYVELRCDPISGHTALYWYRQSLGQGPEFLIYFQGTGAADDSGLPNDRFFAVRPEGSVSTLKIQRTERGDSAVYLCASSTQGDTEAFFGQGTRLTVV.

This chain's CDR3 is CASSQERPTDTQYF. The CDR3 nucleotides are TGTGCCAGCAGCCAAGAGCGTCCCACAGATACGCAGTATTTT. The rearrangement joins TRBV4-2 to TRBJ2-3; D remains unclear. Trimming removed 0 bases from V and 2 bases from J, with 6 bases in between. This CDR3 has 14 amino acids. CDR1 is LGHNA, CDR2 YNFKEQ, per germline.

The count of this clone is one. The chain joins TRBV28 to TRBJ2-1, with D perhaps matching TRBD1 or TRBD2 (5 bases each). Trimming cost V 10 bases and J 3 bases, with 16 bases left between them. The CDR3 extends over 14 amino acids. Germline lookup yields CDR1 MDHEN and CDR2 SYDVKM. This chain's CDR3 is CATQTRDLYNEQFF. The CDR3 bases are TGTGCCACCCAAACCCGGGACCTCTACAATGAGCAGTTCTTC.

This clone occurred a few times. V is TRBV18 and J is TRBJ1-1, with D unresolved. Looked up from germline, CDR1 is KGHSH and CDR2 is LQKENI. The CDR3 sequence is 14 residues long. Trimming took 1 base from V and 10 from J, leaving 16 bases between them. The CDR3 sequence: CASSPRLEGGAAFF. The CDR3 nucleotides are TGTGCCAGCTCACCACGGTTAGAGGGCGGAGCAGCTTTCTTT. Full variable domain (rest looked up from reference TRBV18 and TRBJ1-1): NAGVMQNPRHLVRRRGQEARLRCSPMKGHSHVYWYRQLPEEGLKFMVYLQKENIIDESGMPKERFSAEFPKEGPSILRIQQVVRGDSAAYFCASSPRLEGGAAFFGQGTRLTVV.

The J gene is TRBJ2-1, the V gene TRBV6-1, with D maybe TRBD2 (5 bases). Germline loops: CDR1 MNHNS, CDR2 SASEGT. This CDR3 has 15 amino acids. V lost 5 bases and J 5 bases, leaving 16 bases between the germline ends. CDR3 region: CASSPGPSRHNEQFF. The CDR3 region has the DNA TGTGCCAGCAGTCCCGGGCCTAGCAGGCACAATGAGCAGTTCTTC.

This clone was detected once. The chain is built from TRBV5-1 and TRBJ1-1; weak D call: TRBD1 (6 bases). Germline values: CDR1 SGHRS, CDR2 YFSETQ. V was shortened by 2 bases and J by 3 bases, with 11 bases between the two germline ends. This CDR3 has 14 amino acids. The CDR3 loop reads CASSLQGQDTEAFF. For the CDR3, the DNA is TGCGCCAGCAGCTTACAGGGTCAGGACACTGAAGCTTTCTTT.

This chain joins TRBV7-3 and TRBJ1-1, with 7 positions matching TRBD1. The trim removed 5 bases at V and 1 base at J, leaving 7 bases unmatched. The CDR3 is made up of 15 amino acids. Germline lookup yields CDR1 SGHTA and CDR2 FQGTGA. CDR3 in amino acids: CASSPQTGSNTEAFF. The CDR3 region has the DNA TGTGCCAGCAGCCCCCAGACAGGGTCGAACACTGAAGCTTTCTTT.

The chain couples TRBV28 to TRBJ1-2, with D perhaps TRBD1 (6 bases). V lost 6 bases and J lost 0, with 14 bases in between. Germline lookup yields CDR1 MDHEN and CDR2 SYDVKM. The CDR3 length is 15 residues. CDR3 DNA: TGTGCCAGCAGCCATGGGGGGCAAGCTAACTATGGCTACACCTTC. As protein: CASSHGGQANYGYTF.

To note about this clone: Other DNA sequences from this sample encode an identical CDR3 as well. The V call is TRBV11-3, the J call TRBJ2-1, with D perhaps matching TRBD2 (6 bases). CDR3 length equals 15 residues. Trimming shortened V by 5 bases and J by 4 bases, and 15 bases separated the two germline ends. Germline CDR1 and CDR2: SGHNT and YENEEA. CDR3 loop: CASSPGLAPYNEQFF. In DNA, the CDR3 is TGTGCCAGCAGCCCGGGCCTAGCGCCTTACAATGAGCAGTTCTTC.

This clone was picked up one time. Other DNA sequences within the sample encode an identical CDR3. The chain carries TRBV5-1 and TRBJ2-3; the match to TRBD2 covers 7 bases. Germline trimming cut 0 bases from V and 2 bases from J; bases unmatched to any gene: 6. Germline CDR1 is SGHRS and CDR2 is YFSETQ. The CDR3 has 16 residues. The CDR3: CASSLAGGRVTDTQYF. As DNA, the CDR3 is TGCGCCAGCAGCTTGGCCGGGGGGAGGGTCACAGATACGCAGTATTTT. Supplemented by reference TRBV5-1 and TRBJ2-3, the full variable domain reads KAGVTQTPRYLIKTRGQQVTLSCSPISGHRSVSWYQQTPGQGLQFLFEYFSETQRNKGNFPGRFSGRQFSNSRSEMNVSTLELGDSALYLCASSLAGGRVTDTQYFGPGTRLTVL.

The chain uses TRBV18 and TRBJ2-4, with D perhaps matching TRBD1 (5 bases). V gave up 1 base and J gave up 2 bases, with 15 bases separating them. The germline V gene encodes CDR1 KGHSH and CDR2 LQKENI. The CDR3 is 17 residues long. CDR3 residues: CASSPLSPGKTKNIQYF. As DNA, the CDR3 is TGTGCCAGCTCACCACTCAGTCCAGGGAAGACCAAAAACATTCAGTACTTC.

The genes are TRBV7-2 and TRBJ2-7; D call uncertain. The CDR3 spans 12 residues. The V and J ends lost 1 base and 4 bases respectively, with 5 bases between them. The germline gives CDR1 SGHTA, CDR2 FQGNSA. The CDR3 bases are TGTGCCAGCAGCTTAGTACAGTACGAGCAGTACTTC. This sequence encodes CASSLVQYEQYF.

This chain connects TRBV9 to TRBJ1-3; 9 nucleotides match TRBD1. The germline gives CDR1 SGDLS, CDR2 YYNGEE. The CDR3 runs 15 residues. Trimming cost V 4 bases and J 4 bases; bases outside gene matches: 6. Here the CDR3 reads CASSMGQGGGNTIYF. CDR3 DNA sequence: TGTGCCAGCAGCATGGGACAGGGAGGAGGAAACACCATATATTTT.

J is TRBJ1-5 and V is TRBV7-2; D call uncertain. Trimming shortened V by 3 bases and J by 0 bases, and 9 bases separated the two germline ends. From germline, CDR1 is SGHTA and CDR2 FQGNSA. The CDR3 is made up of 15 amino acids. The CDR3 protein is CASSFGKYSNQPQHF. CDR3 sequence (DNA): TGTGCCAGCAGCTTTGGGAAATATAGCAATCAGCCCCAGCATTTT.

This chain uses TRBV6-5 with TRBJ2-7; a possible D gene is TRBD1 (7 bases). Trimming left V 4 bases short and J 2 bases short, with 12 bases between. This CDR3 contains 14 residues. Germline lookup yields CDR1 MNHEY and CDR2 SVGAGI. CDR3 protein: CASSFRGAAYEQYF. The CDR3 nucleotides read TGTGCCAGCAGTTTCAGGGGGGCCGCCTACGAGCAGTACTTC.

V usage is TRBV7-9 and J usage is TRBJ2-4; 10 bases map to TRBD2. V shed 0 bases, J shed 8 bases, and the junction held 7 bases outside the gene matches. Germline loops: CDR1 SEHNR, CDR2 FQNEAQ (reference sequence). This CDR3 spans 16 amino acids. CDR3 loop: CASSLALVAGGHIQYF. CDR3 DNA sequence: TGTGCCAGCAGCTTAGCCCTTGTAGCGGGAGGACACATTCAGTACTTC. Based on the CDR3 plus reference TRBV7-9 and TRBJ2-4, the full variable domain is DTGVSQNPRHKITKRGQNVTFRCDPISEHNRLYWYRQTLGQGPEFLTYFQNEAQLEKSRLLSDRFSAERPKGSFSTLEIQRTEQGDSAMYLCASSLALVAGGHIQYFGAGTRLSVL.

This sequence joins TRBV4-2 and TRBJ1-1; unclear D gene. The CDR3 contains 12 residues. CDR1 and CDR2 from the germline V gene are LGHNA and YNFKEQ. Trimming cost V 4 bases and J 2 bases, with 5 bases left between them. The CDR3 DNA follows: TGTGCCAGCAGCCTACAAAACACTGAAGCTTTCTTT. This encodes CASSLQNTEAFF.

This chain links TRBV5-4 with TRBJ2-7, with D possibly being TRBD1 (5 bases). From germline, CDR1 is SGHNT and CDR2 YYREEE (reference sequence). V lost 2 bases and J 0 bases, leaving 9 bases between the germline ends. This CDR3 has 14 residues. The CDR3 spells CASSLSDSSYEQYF. The CDR3 DNA follows: TGTGCCAGCAGCTTATCAGACAGCTCCTACGAGCAGTACTTC.